Below, 26 T cell receptor beta chains from the same sample are listed, as sequenced in a study of blood T cell repertoires in COVID-19. Data came from immunoSEQ multiplex PCR; TCRdb stores just in-frame clones and leaves some out. Among about 140,000 clones listed, more than 60% were seen once. Input material: peripheral blood. Every receptor here comes from an older woman with acute or convalescent COVID-19.

The chain uses TRBV19 and TRBJ2-1, with D maybe TRBD2 (6 bases). This CDR3 has 13 amino acids. Between the trimmed V and J ends, which lost 6 bases and 4 bases, there was a span of 10 bases. The germline CDR1 and CDR2 sequences are LNHDA and SQIVND (reference sequence). In nucleotides, the CDR3 is TGTGCCAGTAGCGACGGGACTTACAATGAGCAGTTCTTC. It specifies CASSDGTYNEQFF.

The chain carries TRBV20-1 and TRBJ2-1, with a tentative D call TRBD1 (5 bases). V was shortened by 3 bases and J by 0 bases, with 9 bases between the two germline ends. The V gene's germline CDR1 is DFQATT and CDR2 SNEGSKA (reference sequence). This CDR3 region has 14 residues. Here the CDR3 reads CSASRGSSYNEQFF. The CDR3 DNA reads TGCAGTGCTAGTAGGGGAAGCTCCTACAATGAGCAGTTCTTC.

V gene TRBV6-5 combines with J gene TRBJ2-1, with D uncertain. Germline V gene data show CDR1 as MNHEY and CDR2 as SVGAGI. Trimming removed 0 bases at V and 5 bases at J, with 8 bases between. This CDR3 comprises 14 residues. The CDR3, as DNA: TGTGCCAGCAGTTACTCTGGCTTGCACAATGAGCAGTTCTTC. As protein: CASSYSGLHNEQFF.

The CDR3 loop reads CASSSRQGTNTEAFF. Written as DNA, the CDR3 is TGTGCCAGCAGCTCCAGACAGGGGACGAACACTGAAGCTTTCTTT. The chain is built from TRBV7-6 and TRBJ1-1; 8 bases fit TRBD1. The CDR3 runs 15 residues. Germline lookup yields CDR1 SGHVS and CDR2 FNYEAQ. After removal of 4 bases from V and 1 base from J, the junction contained 5 bases not matched to a gene. The whole variable domain, remainder taken from reference TRBV7-6 and TRBJ1-1, is GAGVSQSPRYKVTKRGQDVALRCDPISGHVSLYWYRQALGQGPEFLTYFNYEAQQDKSGLPNDRFSAERPEGSISTLTIQRTEQRDSAMYRCASSSRQGTNTEAFFGQGTRLTVV.

The chain joins TRBV28 to TRBJ2-1; 9 positions match TRBD2. Trimming at V came to 3 bases and at J to 7 bases, leaving 10 bases not matched to a gene. Germline CDR1 and CDR2: MDHEN and SYDVKM. There are 16 residues in the CDR3. For the CDR3, the DNA is TGTGCCAGCAGTTTGGCGGGAGGGCCGGTGCAGAATGAGCAGTTCTTC. Protein sequence: CASSLAGGPVQNEQFF.

The chain uses TRBV25-1 and TRBJ2-1; D unresolved. The germline CDR1 and CDR2 sequences are MGHDK and SYGVNS. The CDR3 has 15 amino acids. The V end lost 6 bases, the J end lost 0 bases, and 12 bases lay between the germline ends. CDR3 residues: CASSVDFNSYNEQFF. For the CDR3, the DNA is TGTGCCAGCAGCGTCGACTTTAACTCCTACAATGAGCAGTTCTTC.

The sample holds a few counts of this clone. The chain has TRBV2 and TRBJ2-7, with a tentative D call TRBD1 (7 bases). This CDR3 contains 14 residues. Looked up from germline, CDR1 is SNHLY and CDR2 is FYNNEI. V lost 6 bases and J lost 3, with 15 bases in between. The DNA for the CDR3 is TGTGCCAGCAGCGGCGGGACAGACTTCTACGAGCAGTACTTC. As protein: CASSGGTDFYEQYF.

The J gene is TRBJ2-6, the V gene TRBV2; 8 positions agree with TRBD2. CDR1 and CDR2 (germline): SNHLY, FYNNEI. V lost 11 bases to trimming and J lost 0 bases; unmatched junction nucleotides: 12. The CDR3 has 17 residues. The CDR3 sequence is CAGSSGSVGSGANVLTF. CDR3 DNA: TGTGCCGGCTCTAGCGGGTCAGTTGGCTCTGGGGCCAACGTCCTGACTTTC.

This clone appeared a few times. The V gene is TRBV5-4, the J gene TRBJ1-1; a weak D match, TRBD1 (6 bases). V lost 1 base and J lost 4, with 20 bases in between. CDR3 length equals 17 residues. Germline V gives CDR1 SGHNT, CDR2 YYREEE (reference sequence). CDR3 sequence reads: CASSLWGLGGLSTEAFF. The CDR3 DNA follows: TGTGCCAGCAGCTTGTGGGGACTAGGGGGTTTGAGCACTGAAGCTTTCTTT.

This chain links TRBV3-1 (or the pseudogene TRBV3-2) with TRBJ1-6; D perhaps matches TRBD1 (5 bases). In germline, CDR1 is LGHDT, CDR2 YNNKEL (reference sequence). V lost 1 base to trimming and J lost 10 bases, with 14 bases between them. The CDR3 covers 15 residues. This CDR3 is CASSQVGQGRSPLHF. CDR3 bases: TGTGCCAGCAGCCAAGTTGGGCAGGGTCGATCACCCCTCCACTTT.

This clone was recorded only once. V is TRBV25-1 and J is TRBJ2-3, with a possible D match to TRBD1 (6 bases). Trimming cost V 5 bases and J 3 bases, with 18 bases left between them. Germline CDR1 MGHDK, CDR2 SYGVNS. The CDR3 consists of 16 residues. The CDR3 loop is CASSKGETLETDTQYF. The CDR3 DNA reads TGTGCCAGCAGTAAGGGGGAGACCTTGGAAACAGATACGCAGTATTTT.

This rearrangement joins TRBV7-3 to TRBJ2-1; D is perhaps TRBD2 (5 bases). Looked up from germline, CDR1 is SGHTA and CDR2 is FQGTGA. With 2 bases removed from V and 13 bases from J, the gap between germline ends came to 15 bases. This CDR3 contains 13 residues. The CDR3 here is CASSLLPKLVQFF. The CDR3 bases are TGTGCCAGCAGCTTACTTCCGAAACTAGTACAGTTCTTC.

This clone was seen a single time. J is TRBJ2-5 and V is TRBV19, with D unresolved. CDR1 is LNHDA, CDR2 SQIVND, per germline (reference sequence). The CDR3 has 13 amino acids. Trimming took 5 bases from V and 2 from J, leaving 9 bases between them. The CDR3 DNA sequence: TGTGCCAGTAGTCTTAACTATCAAGAGACCCAGTACTTC. Translating it yields CASSLNYQETQYF.

The CDR3 sequence: CASSVTLNTEAFF. DNA of the CDR3: TGCGCCAGCAGCGTAACTCTGAACACTGAAGCTTTCTTT. The rearrangement uses TRBV5-1 and TRBJ1-1; D remains ambiguous. This CDR3 has 13 residues. The germline CDR1 and CDR2 sequences are SGHRS and YFSETQ. Trimming left V 4 bases short and J 0 bases short, with 7 bases between.

The chain uses TRBV7-2 and TRBJ2-1; 13 bases are a match to TRBD2. CDR1 is SGHTA, CDR2 FQGNSA, per germline. This CDR3 has 19 residues. V gave up 5 bases and J gave up 0 bases; unmatched junction bases: 10. Here the CDR3 reads CASSPKTSGRPSSYNEQFF. DNA of the CDR3: TGTGCCAGCAGCCCAAAGACTAGCGGGAGGCCGAGCTCCTACAATGAGCAGTTCTTC. The entire variable domain, with the rest obtained from reference TRBV7-2 and TRBJ2-1, is as follows: GAGVSQSPSNKVTEKGKDVELRCDPISGHTALYWYRQSLGQGLEFLIYFQGNSAPDKSGLPSDRFSAERTGGSVSTLTIQRTQQEDSAVYLCASSPKTSGRPSSYNEQFFGPGTRLTVL.

V is TRBV5-1 and J is TRBJ2-1; TRBD2 might be the D (6 bases). V lost 0 bases to trimming and J lost 6 bases, with 13 bases between them. Germline assignment: CDR1 SGHRS and CDR2 YFSETQ. The CDR3 runs 15 residues. Written as DNA, the CDR3 is TGCGCCAGCAGCTTGGAACTCACCGGGGGCAATGAGCAGTTCTTC. Its translation is CASSLELTGGNEQFF.

This rearrangement joins TRBV7-8 to TRBJ2-1; tentative D call: TRBD2 (5 bases). The CDR3 sequence is 14 residues long. The germline gives CDR1 SGHVS, CDR2 FQNEAQ. V was pared by 5 bases and J by 4 bases, with 12 bases between. The chain's CDR3 is CASSQYGLYNEQFF. CDR3 nucleotides: TGTGCCAGCAGCCAGTACGGACTGTACAATGAGCAGTTCTTC.

V gene TRBV18 combines with J gene TRBJ1-1, with D uncertain. CDR3 length: 15 amino acids. V dropped 0 bases and J dropped 10 bases, with 18 bases sitting between them. Germline V lookup: CDR1 KGHSH, CDR2 LQKENI. In DNA, the CDR3 is TGTGCCAGCTCACCACCCCTTAGATGGAGAGGTGTAGCTTTCTTT. Residues: CASSPPLRWRGVAFF.

CDR3 amino acids: CASSLEVAGEQFF. Here the CDR3 DNA reads TGTGCCAGCAGCTTAGAGGTCGCCGGGGAGCAGTTCTTC. The gene calls are TRBV11-3 and TRBJ2-1, with unresolved D. This CDR3 has 13 residues. Trimming pared 0 bases from V and 10 bases from J, leaving 10 bases between. Germline V CDR1 and CDR2: SGHNT, YENEEA.

The chain combines TRBV28 with TRBJ1-4; 8 nucleotides match TRBD1. J was trimmed by 1 base and V by 4 bases; bases with no gene match: 5. The length of the CDR3 is 16 residues. Germline CDR1 is MDHEN and CDR2 is SYDVKM. The CDR3 loop is CASSSGTGGTNEKLFF. DNA of the CDR3: TGTGCCAGCAGTTCCGGGACAGGAGGAACTAATGAAAAACTGTTTTTT. Together with reference TRBV28 and TRBJ1-4, the CDR3 gives the full variable domain: DVKVTQSSRYLVKRTGEKVFLECVQDMDHENMFWYRQDPGLGLRLIYFSYDVKMKEKGDIPEGYSVSREKKERFSLILESASTNQTSMYLCASSSGTGGTNEKLFFGSGTQLSVL.

The V and J genes are TRBV2 and TRBJ1-5, with D perhaps TRBD1 (5 bases). V was trimmed by 7 bases and J by 1 base, leaving 5 bases between them. The CDR3 contains 12 residues. CDR1 is SNHLY, CDR2 FYNNEI, per germline. The CDR3 bases are TGTGCCAGCACAGGGAGCAATCAGCCCCAGCATTTT. Translated, it gives CASTGSNQPQHF.

V usage is TRBV3-1 (or the pseudogene TRBV3-2) and J usage is TRBJ2-7; possible D gene TRBD2, 5 bases. Germline V lookup: CDR1 LGHDT, CDR2 YNNKEL (reference sequence). CDR3 length: 11 amino acids. Trimming left V 8 bases short and J 1 base short, with 6 bases between. The CDR3 nucleotides read TGTGCCAGCGGGAGTTCCTACGAGCAGTACTTC. This sequence encodes CASGSSYEQYF.

The rearrangement uses TRBV7-9 and TRBJ1-1; D ambiguous. This CDR3 region has 14 residues. Germline V lookup: CDR1 SEHNR, CDR2 FQNEAQ (reference sequence). V shed 8 bases and J shed 5 bases, with 18 bases lying between them. CDR3 in DNA: TGTGCCAGCGGGCTAGAGGGAGTTACTACTGAAGCTTTCTTT. This gives the protein CASGLEGVTTEAFF.

This sequence joins TRBV7-9 and TRBJ2-3; 11 positions agree with TRBD2. Trimming cost V 2 bases and J 4 bases; bases outside gene matches: 2. CDR3 length equals 15 residues. The germline gives CDR1 SEHNR, CDR2 FQNEAQ (reference sequence). In DNA, the CDR3 is TGTGCCAGCAGCTTACTAGCGGGAGGAGCAGATACGCAGTATTTT. Translation gives CASSLLAGGADTQYF.

V and J are TRBV5-6 and TRBJ1-1; 8 nucleotides line up with TRBD1. Germline assignment: CDR1 SGHDT and CDR2 YYEEEE. Germline trimming cut 3 bases from V and 2 bases from J; bases unmatched to any gene: 6. The CDR3 is 15 amino acids. CDR3 DNA sequence: TGTGCCAGCAGCTCGGCCGGGACAGGAAACACTGAAGCTTTCTTT. Protein: CASSSAGTGNTEAFF.

The V and J genes are TRBV6-6 and TRBJ1-1, with unresolved D. This CDR3 is 15 amino acids long. Per the germline V gene, CDR1 is MNHNY and CDR2 is SVGAGI (reference sequence). V lost 6 bases, J lost 2 bases, and 16 bases lay in between. CDR3 sequence (DNA): TGTGCCAGCAGACTCGAGGGAGGCCGCAACACTGAAGCTTTCTTT. It is translated as CASRLEGGRNTEAFF.